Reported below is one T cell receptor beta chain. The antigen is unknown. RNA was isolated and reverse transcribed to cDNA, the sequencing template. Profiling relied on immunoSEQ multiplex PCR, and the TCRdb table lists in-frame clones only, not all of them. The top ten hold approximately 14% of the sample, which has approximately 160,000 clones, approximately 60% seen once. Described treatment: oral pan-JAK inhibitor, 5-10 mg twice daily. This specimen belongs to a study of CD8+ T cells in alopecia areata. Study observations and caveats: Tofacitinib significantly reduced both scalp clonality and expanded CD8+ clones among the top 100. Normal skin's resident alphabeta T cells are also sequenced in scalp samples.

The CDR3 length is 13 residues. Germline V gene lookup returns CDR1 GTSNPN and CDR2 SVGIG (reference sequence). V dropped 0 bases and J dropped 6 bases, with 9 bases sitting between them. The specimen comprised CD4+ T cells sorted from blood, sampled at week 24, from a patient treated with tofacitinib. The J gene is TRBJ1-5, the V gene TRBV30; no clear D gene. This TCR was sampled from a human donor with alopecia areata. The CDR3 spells CAWSVRNSQPQHF. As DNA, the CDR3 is TGTGCCTGGAGTGTTCGTAATAGTCAGCCCCAGCATTTT.